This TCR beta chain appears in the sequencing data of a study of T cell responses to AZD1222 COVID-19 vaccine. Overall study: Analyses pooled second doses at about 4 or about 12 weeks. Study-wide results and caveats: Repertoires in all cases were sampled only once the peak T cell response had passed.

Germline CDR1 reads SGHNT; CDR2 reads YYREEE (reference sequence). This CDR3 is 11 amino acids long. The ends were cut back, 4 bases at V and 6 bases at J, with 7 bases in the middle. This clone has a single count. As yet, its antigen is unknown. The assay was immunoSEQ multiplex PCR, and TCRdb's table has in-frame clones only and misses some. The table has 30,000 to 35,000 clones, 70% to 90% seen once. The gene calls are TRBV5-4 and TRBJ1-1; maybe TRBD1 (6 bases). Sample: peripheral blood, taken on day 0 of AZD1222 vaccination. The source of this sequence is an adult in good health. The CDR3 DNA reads TGTGCCAGCAGCCAGGGGTCTGAAGCTTTCTTT. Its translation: CASSQGSEAFF.